Each of the 8 T cell receptor beta chains below was sequenced from the same sample in a study of blood T cells in healthy people across ages. Together with a sample-barcoded 5' primer, a J-beta primer mix was included in a second PCR lasting about 6 to 11 cycles. TCRdb called the 5' RACE reads again in MiXCR, with one record for every CDR3 protein. The table shows approximately 900,000 distinct CDR3 sequences, with around 29% occurring only once. The same specimen was also included in a second study, on T cells of mothers and their children.

The sequencing input was blood. The source is a woman between 40 and 50 years old in good health.

This clonotype was counted at least ten times. The rearrangement uses TRBV12-3 or TRBV12-4 and TRBJ2-7; 7 bases are shared with TRBD1. This CDR3 comprises 14 residues. After removal of 7 bases from V and 4 bases from J, the junction contained 10 bases not matched to a gene. Written as DNA, the CDR3 is TGTGCCAGCACTAATACAGGGGTTATGTACGAGCAGTACTTC. Its protein product is CASTNTGVMYEQYF.

This clonotype was seen many times. The chain couples TRBV6-5 to TRBJ2-7, with no clear D. V shed 7 bases and J shed 3 bases, with 13 bases lying between them. The CDR3 covers 13 residues. Germline lookup yields CDR1 MNHEY and CDR2 SVGAGI. For the CDR3, the DNA is TGTGCCAGCACCCGAACCCCGGACTACGAGCAGTACTTC. Amino acid sequence: CASTRTPDYEQYF.

V and J are TRBV12-3 or TRBV12-4 and TRBJ2-1; no clear D. V lost 2 bases to trimming and J lost 12 bases, with 14 bases between them. There are 13 residues in the CDR3. This CDR3 reads CASSLRSALVQFF. DNA for the CDR3: TGTGCCAGCAGTTTACGCTCGGCCCTGGTGCAGTTCTTC.

This clonotype was counted a few times. The chain uses TRBV27 and TRBJ2-7; D unclear. V lost 4 bases and J lost 0, with 10 bases in between. Germline V CDR1 and CDR2: MNHEY, SMNVEV (reference sequence). The CDR3 has 14 residues. CDR3 sequence (DNA): TGTGCCAGCAGTTCTTTTAGCTTCTCCTACGAGCAGTACTTC. Residues: CASSSFSFSYEQYF.

For the CDR3, the DNA is TGTGCCAGCAGCTTATCTACGGGCCGCGGAAATTCACCCCTCCACTTT. This encodes CASSLSTGRGNSPLHF. The rearrangement uses TRBV7-2 and TRBJ1-6; D remains ambiguous. V shed 2 bases and J shed 7 bases, with 15 bases lying between them. The germline V gene has CDR1 SGHTA and CDR2 FQGNSA. This CDR3 has 16 residues.

This clonotype was recorded at least ten times. The V call is TRBV12-3 or TRBV12-4, the J call TRBJ2-1; perhaps TRBD2 as D (6 bases). V was cut by 4 bases and J by 2 bases, with 9 bases left in between. CDR3 length equals 14 residues. The CDR3 DNA reads TGTGCCAGCAGTTCTGCGGGGACCTACAATGAGCAGTTCTTC. It encodes CASSSAGTYNEQFF.

The chain uses TRBV24-1 and TRBJ1-1; D is possibly TRBD1 (6 bases). The CDR3 covers 15 residues. V was trimmed by 3 bases and J by 4 bases, leaving 14 bases between them. The germline V gene encodes CDR1 KGHDR and CDR2 SFDVKD. For the CDR3, the DNA is TGTGCCACCAGTGATGCGGATGAGGGGGGCACTGAAGCTTTCTTT. Amino acids: CATSDADEGGTEAFF.

This clonotype was counted ten times or more. The chain couples TRBV27 to TRBJ2-3; D gene uncertain. V lost 8 bases and J lost 2, with 2 bases in between. Germline lookup yields CDR1 MNHEY and CDR2 SMNVEV (reference sequence). This CDR3 region has 10 residues. The chain's CDR3 is CASLTDTQYF. The CDR3 nucleotides read TGTGCCAGCCTCACAGATACGCAGTATTTT.